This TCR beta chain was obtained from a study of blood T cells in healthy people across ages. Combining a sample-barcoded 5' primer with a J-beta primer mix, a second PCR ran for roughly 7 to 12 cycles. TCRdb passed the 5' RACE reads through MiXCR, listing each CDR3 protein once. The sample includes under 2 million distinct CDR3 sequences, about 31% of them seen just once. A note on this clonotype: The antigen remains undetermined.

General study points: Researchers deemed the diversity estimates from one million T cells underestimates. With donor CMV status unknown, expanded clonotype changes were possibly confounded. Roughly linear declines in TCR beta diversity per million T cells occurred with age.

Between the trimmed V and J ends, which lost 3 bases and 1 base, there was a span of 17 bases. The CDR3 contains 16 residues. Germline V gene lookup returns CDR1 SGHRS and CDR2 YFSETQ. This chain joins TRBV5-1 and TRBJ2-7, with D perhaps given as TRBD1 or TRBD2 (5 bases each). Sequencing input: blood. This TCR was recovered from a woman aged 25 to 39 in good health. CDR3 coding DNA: TGCGCCAGCAGCTGGGACGGCGGCCCGCCTTCCTACGAGCAGTACTTC. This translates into CASSWDGGPPSYEQYF. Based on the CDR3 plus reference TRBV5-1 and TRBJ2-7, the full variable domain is KAGVTQTPRYLIKTRGQQVTLSCSPISGHRSVSWYQQTPGQGLQFLFEYFSETQRNKGNFPGRFSGRQFSNSRSEMNVSTLELGDSALYLCASSWDGGPPSYEQYFGPGTRLTVT.